This paragraph covers one TCR beta chain sequence. Its cognate antigen is unknown. This entry comes from a study of T-cell reconstitution after alpha-beta-depleted transplantation in children. Broader study findings: Fresh T-cell production supplied most of the T-cell counts and diversity seen one year after transplant. Surviving recipient T cells and intrathymic progenitors accounted for some patients' high TCRbeta diversity at day 60. Several hundred expanded graft clones reportedly supplied alpha-beta T cells about two months after transplant.

Trimming shortened V by 4 bases and J by 8 bases, and 13 bases separated the two germline ends. There are 13 residues in the CDR3. CDR1 and CDR2 from the germline V gene are SGHRS and YFSETQ. Unique molecular identifiers were used to barcode this TCRbeta library. TCRdb independently ran MiXCR on the PCR reads; one entry per CDR3 protein. This table holds 900,000 or so distinct CDR3 sequences, approximately 15% found once. The chain combines TRBV5-1 with TRBJ2-1, with TRBD2 as a possible D gene (6 bases). The sequence derives from a male patient younger than 18 who had a stem cell transplant for acute lymphoblastic leukemia, so the T cells may come from the graft donor. The material was PBMCs, mostly from graft donor cells, obtained 360 days after TCRalphabeta/CD19-depleted stem cell transplant. For the CDR3, the DNA is TGCGCCAGCAGCCCCTACGGAGGGGATGAGCAGTTCTTC. Residues: CASSPYGGDEQFF.